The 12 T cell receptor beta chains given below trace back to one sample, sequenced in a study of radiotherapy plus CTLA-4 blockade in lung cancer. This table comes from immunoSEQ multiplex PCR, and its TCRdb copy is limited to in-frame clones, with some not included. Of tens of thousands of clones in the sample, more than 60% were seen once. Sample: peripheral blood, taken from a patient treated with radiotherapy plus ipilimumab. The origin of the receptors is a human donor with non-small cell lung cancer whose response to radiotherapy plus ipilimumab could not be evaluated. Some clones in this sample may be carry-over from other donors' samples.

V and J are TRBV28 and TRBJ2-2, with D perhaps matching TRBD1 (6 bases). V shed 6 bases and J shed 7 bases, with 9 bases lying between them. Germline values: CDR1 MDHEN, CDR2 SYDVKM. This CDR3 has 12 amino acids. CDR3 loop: CASRPGHGELFF. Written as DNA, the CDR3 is TGTGCCAGCAGGCCGGGACACGGGGAGCTGTTTTTT.

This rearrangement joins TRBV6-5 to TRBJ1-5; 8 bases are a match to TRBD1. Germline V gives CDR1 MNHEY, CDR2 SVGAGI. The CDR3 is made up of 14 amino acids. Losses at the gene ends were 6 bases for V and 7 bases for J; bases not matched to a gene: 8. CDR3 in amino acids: CASSNYPGGQPQHF. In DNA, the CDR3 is TGTGCCAGCAGCAACTACCCAGGGGGCCAGCCCCAGCATTTT.

CDR3 sequence (DNA): TGTGCCAGTAACGCGGGGGGCGATTCACCCCTCCACTTT. Translating it yields CASNAGGDSPLHF. This sequence joins TRBV19 and TRBJ1-6; weak D call: TRBD1 (6 bases). This CDR3 region has 13 residues. Between the trimmed V and J ends, which lost 7 bases and 8 bases, there was a span of 12 bases. Germline V gives CDR1 LNHDA, CDR2 SQIVND (reference sequence).

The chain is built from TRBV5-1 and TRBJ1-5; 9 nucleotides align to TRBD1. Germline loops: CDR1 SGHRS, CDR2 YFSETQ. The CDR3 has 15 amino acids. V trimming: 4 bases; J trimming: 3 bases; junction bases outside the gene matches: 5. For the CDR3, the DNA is TGCGCCAGCAGCAAAGGGACAGGGTCCAATCAGCCCCAGCATTTT. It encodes CASSKGTGSNQPQHF.

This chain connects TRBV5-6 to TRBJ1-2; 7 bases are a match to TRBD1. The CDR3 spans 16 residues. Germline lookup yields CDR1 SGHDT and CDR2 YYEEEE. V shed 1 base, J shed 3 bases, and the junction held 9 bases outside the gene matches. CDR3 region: CASSLPGTVTYYGYTF. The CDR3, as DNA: TGTGCCAGCAGCTTGCCTGGGACAGTCACTTACTATGGCTACACCTTC. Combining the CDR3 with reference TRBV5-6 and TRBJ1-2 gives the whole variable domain DAGVTQSPTHLIKTRGQQVTLRCSPKSGHDTVSWYQQALGQGPQFIFQYYEEEERQRGNFPDRFSGHQFPNYSSELNVNALLLGDSALYLCASSLPGTVTYYGYTFGSGTRLTVV.

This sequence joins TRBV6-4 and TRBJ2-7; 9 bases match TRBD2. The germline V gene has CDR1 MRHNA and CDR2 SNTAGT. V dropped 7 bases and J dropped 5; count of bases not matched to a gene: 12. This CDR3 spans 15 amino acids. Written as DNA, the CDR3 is TGTGCCAGCACCCTACCGGCGGGGGGGATTCACGAGCAGTACTTC. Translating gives CASTLPAGGIHEQYF.

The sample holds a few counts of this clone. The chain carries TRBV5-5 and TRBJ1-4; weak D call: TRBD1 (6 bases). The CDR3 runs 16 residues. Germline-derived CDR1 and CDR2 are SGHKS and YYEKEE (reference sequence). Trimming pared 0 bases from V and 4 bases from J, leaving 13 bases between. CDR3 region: CASSLAGQGSNEKLFF. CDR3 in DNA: TGTGCCAGCAGCTTGGCCGGGCAGGGGAGTAATGAAAAACTGTTTTTT. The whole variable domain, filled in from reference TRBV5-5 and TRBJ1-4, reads DAGVTQSPTHLIKTRGQQVTLRCSPISGHKSVSWYQQVLGQGPQFIFQYYEKEERGRGNFPDRFSARQFPNYSSELNVNALLLGDSALYLCASSLAGQGSNEKLFFGSGTQLSVL.

CDR3 DNA sequence: TGCGCCAGCAGCCCCCTGACAGGGGATGGGGTTACGCAGTATTTT. Its protein is CASSPLTGDGVTQYF. This chain links TRBV4-1 with TRBJ2-3, with 8 positions matching TRBD1. CDR1 and CDR2 from the germline V gene are MGHRA and YSYEKL. The junction had 11 bases not matched to a gene; V was cut back by 4 bases and J by 8 bases. The CDR3 has 15 amino acids.

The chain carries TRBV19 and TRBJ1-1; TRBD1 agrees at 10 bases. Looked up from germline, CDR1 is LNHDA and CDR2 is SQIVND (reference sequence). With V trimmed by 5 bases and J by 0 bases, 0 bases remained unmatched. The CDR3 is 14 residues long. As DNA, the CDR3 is TGTGCCAGTAGTGGACAGGGGGTGAACACTGAAGCTTTCTTT. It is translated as CASSGQGVNTEAFF.

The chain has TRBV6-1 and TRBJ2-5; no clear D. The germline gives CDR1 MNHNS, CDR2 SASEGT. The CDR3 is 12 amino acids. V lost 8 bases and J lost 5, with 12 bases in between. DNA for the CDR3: TGTGCCAGCCTCGCCGCCGGGGAGACCCAGTACTTC. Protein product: CASLAAGETQYF.

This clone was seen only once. Here the CDR3 reads CASSYQTTGELFF. The CDR3 DNA reads as TGTGCCAGCAGTTACCAGACTACCGGGGAGCTGTTTTTT. The chain uses TRBV6-5 and TRBJ2-2; D not certain. The germline CDR1 and CDR2 sequences are MNHEY and SVGAGI. This CDR3 region has 13 residues. Trimming took 2 bases from V and 5 from J, leaving 6 bases between them.

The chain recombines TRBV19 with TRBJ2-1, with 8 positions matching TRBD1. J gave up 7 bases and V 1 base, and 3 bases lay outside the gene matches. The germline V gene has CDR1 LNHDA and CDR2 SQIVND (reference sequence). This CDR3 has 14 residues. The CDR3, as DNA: TGTGCCAGTAGTATAGCAGGGGGCCGGAATGAGCAGTTCTTC. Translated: CASSIAGGRNEQFF.